This entry lists 27 T cell receptor beta chains sequenced from one sample in a study of blood T cell repertoires in COVID-19. Generated by immunoSEQ multiplex PCR, the TCRdb table keeps only in-frame clones and is missing some. The data show approximately 250,000 clones, around 90% seen once. The specimen was PBMCs or T cells enriched from blood (not recorded which). Every receptor here comes from a man aged 40-50 years who had been exposed to COVID-19.

This clone appeared once. V usage is TRBV7-2 and J usage is TRBJ2-3; tentative D call: TRBD2 (6 bases). There are 12 residues in the CDR3. Trimming took off 5 bases at V and 10 bases at J, with 13 bases between the two ends. Germline V CDR1 and CDR2: SGHTA, FQGNSA. In DNA form, the CDR3 reads TGTGCCAGCAGCACCAGGGACTTCCCGCAGTATTTT. This encodes CASSTRDFPQYF.

The chain combines TRBV11-2 with TRBJ2-3; 11 bases are a match to TRBD2. The ends lost 1 base at V and 3 bases at J; junction bases unmatched: 6. CDR1 and CDR2 (germline): SGHAT, FQNNGV. The CDR3 has 17 residues. The CDR3 bases are TGTGCCAGCAGCTTAGGTCCTAGCGGGAGGTTGACAGATACGCAGTATTTT. As protein: CASSLGPSGRLTDTQYF.

The chain couples TRBV9 to TRBJ1-4; tentatively, D is TRBD1 (6 bases). This CDR3 spans 14 amino acids. Germline CDR1 reads SGDLS; CDR2 reads YYNGEE. The ends were cut back, 0 bases at V and 8 bases at J, with 11 bases in the middle. DNA for the CDR3: TGTGCCAGCAGCGTAGGTGGGGGGGCGGAAAAACTGTTTTTT. It yields the protein CASSVGGGAEKLFF.

The chain couples TRBV4-1 to TRBJ2-2, with D perhaps matching TRBD1 (6 bases). Germline V gene sequence: CDR1 MGHRA, CDR2 YSYEKL. The V and J ends lost 6 bases and 1 base respectively, with 21 bases between them. The CDR3 runs to 18 residues. CDR3 DNA: TGCGCCAGCAGGAGGGGGATGAACGATAGGCTGAACACCGGGGAGCTGTTTTTT. Translating gives CASRRGMNDRLNTGELFF.

The rearrangement uses TRBV19 and TRBJ1-3; tentative D call: TRBD1 (6 bases). Germline loops: CDR1 LNHDA, CDR2 SQIVND (reference sequence). V was pared by 6 bases and J by 1 base, with 16 bases between. The CDR3 sequence is 16 residues long. In DNA form, the CDR3 reads TGTGCCAGTAGAGCCACAGGGAAAGAGTCTGGAAACACCATATATTTT. It codes for CASRATGKESGNTIYF.

This chain joins TRBV10-1 and TRBJ2-1; TRBD2 matches 13 bases. The CDR3 loop spans 18 amino acids. Trimming at V came to 1 base and at J to 6 bases, leaving 9 bases not matched to a gene. Looked up from germline, CDR1 is WNHNN and CDR2 is SYGVQD (reference sequence). The CDR3 here is CASSEFSGTSGILNEQFF. The CDR3 coding sequence is TGCGCCAGCAGTGAGTTTTCTGGGACTAGCGGGATTCTCAATGAGCAGTTCTTC.

The genes are TRBV27 and TRBJ2-7; D is ambiguous. Germline V CDR1 and CDR2: MNHEY, SMNVEV (reference sequence). V lost 6 bases and J 4 bases, leaving 19 bases between the germline ends. The CDR3 has 15 residues. CDR3 amino acids: CASSFSSAYRYEQYF. The DNA of the CDR3 is TGTGCCAGCAGCTTCTCGTCCGCCTACCGTTACGAGCAGTACTTC.

The chain couples TRBV29-1 to TRBJ2-1; 10 nucleotides match TRBD1. Unmatched junction bases numbered 12, after V lost 8 bases and J lost 8 bases. CDR3 length: 14 amino acids. CDR1 and CDR2 (germline): SQVTM, ANQGSEA. The CDR3 nucleotides are TGCAGCATCAATCTTCTCGGGACAGGGGATGAGCAGTTCTTC. This translates into CSINLLGTGDEQFF.

This clone came up once. The chain recombines TRBV4-1 with TRBJ2-7, with a weak D call TRBD1 (6 bases). The CDR3 runs 14 residues. The germline gives CDR1 MGHRA, CDR2 YSYEKL. Between the trimmed V and J ends, which lost 5 bases and 4 bases, there was a span of 15 bases. The CDR3 protein is CASSFQNRDYEQYF. The CDR3 nucleotides are TGCGCCAGCAGCTTTCAAAACAGGGATTACGAGCAGTACTTC.

This chain connects TRBV7-9 to TRBJ2-7, with D uncertain. Germline V gives CDR1 SEHNR, CDR2 FQNEAQ (reference sequence). This CDR3 has 13 residues. Trimming took off 5 bases at V and 4 bases at J, with 12 bases between the two ends. The CDR3: CASSPGRYYEQYF. In DNA form, the CDR3 reads TGTGCCAGCAGCCCCGGTCGATATTACGAGCAGTACTTC.

This chain joins TRBV30 and TRBJ2-5, with TRBD1 matching 8 bases. The germline gives CDR1 GTSNPN, CDR2 SVGIG (reference sequence). The CDR3 has 17 residues. Trimming took 5 bases from V and 1 from J; bases not matched to a gene: 15. DNA of the CDR3: TGTGCCTGGTCGACAGGGGCCCTGTCTAACCGCCAAGAGACCCAGTACTTC. Translated: CAWSTGALSNRQETQYF.

The chain employs TRBV5-1 and TRBJ2-7; 9 bases map to TRBD2. Germline V lookup: CDR1 SGHRS, CDR2 YFSETQ. After removal of 7 bases from V and 0 bases from J, the junction contained 5 bases not matched to a gene. The CDR3 loop spans 14 amino acids. For the CDR3, the DNA is TGCGCCAGCGGGATGACTAGCGGCTCCTACGAGCAGTACTTC. Its translation: CASGMTSGSYEQYF.

The chain uses TRBV29-1 and TRBJ2-5, with D perhaps TRBD2 (5 bases). V was cut by 4 bases and J by 1 base, with 13 bases left in between. CDR3 length: 14 residues. The germline V gene encodes CDR1 SQVTM and CDR2 ANQGSEA. CDR3 bases: TGCAGCGTTGTATTTCGCGGGCCCCAAGAGACCCAGTACTTC. It encodes CSVVFRGPQETQYF.

The chain combines TRBV28 with TRBJ1-6; possible D gene TRBD1, 6 bases. Trimming removed 5 bases from V and 8 bases from J, with 13 bases in between. The CDR3 contains 14 residues. Germline V gene lookup returns CDR1 MDHEN and CDR2 SYDVKM. CDR3 loop: CASSVTGRDSPLHF. For the CDR3, the DNA is TGTGCCAGCAGTGTTACAGGGAGGGATTCACCCCTCCACTTT.

The V gene is TRBV5-1, the J gene TRBJ2-3, with 12 bases identical to TRBD2. The CDR3 consists of 17 residues. V dropped 0 bases and J dropped 1; count of bases not matched to a gene: 3. Germline values: CDR1 SGHRS, CDR2 YFSETQ. Here the CDR3 reads CASSLGTSGMGTDTQYF. The CDR3 DNA reads as TGCGCCAGCAGCTTGGGGACTAGCGGGATGGGCACAGATACGCAGTATTTT.

This clone was counted between two and nine times. This chain uses TRBV18 with TRBJ1-1; 8 positions match TRBD1. CDR1 KGHSH and CDR2 LQKENI come from the germline V gene. After removal of 5 bases from V and 1 base from J, the junction contained 6 bases not matched to a gene. The CDR3 extends over 15 amino acids. The chain's CDR3 is CASSTRQGPNTEAFF. For the CDR3, the DNA is TGTGCCAGCTCAACTCGACAGGGGCCGAACACTGAAGCTTTCTTT.

The chain combines TRBV10-3 with TRBJ1-1, with TRBD1 matching 7 bases. There are 16 residues in the CDR3. The germline V gene has CDR1 ENHRY and CDR2 SYGVKD. The junction had 12 bases not matched to a gene; V was cut back by 4 bases and J by 4 bases. The CDR3 protein is CAISGRSGGIITEAFF. The CDR3 nucleotides are TGTGCCATCAGTGGGCGGTCAGGGGGAATTATCACTGAAGCTTTCTTT.

The chain joins TRBV12-5 to TRBJ2-7; 9 bases agree with TRBD1. The V gene end was trimmed by 6 bases and the J gene end by 6 bases; junction bases not matched to a gene: 9. The CDR3 has 14 residues. Germline CDR1 LGHNT, CDR2 FRNRAP. CDR3 DNA: TGTGCTAGTGGCCTGGGACAGGGTCGGTCCGAGCAGTACTTC. Its translation is CASGLGQGRSEQYF.

This sequence joins TRBV27 and TRBJ2-3; D perhaps matches TRBD2 (7 bases). In germline, CDR1 is MNHEY, CDR2 SMNVEV (reference sequence). V lost 8 bases, J lost 4 bases, and 28 bases lay in between. The CDR3 totals 18 residues. CDR3 coding DNA: TGTGCCAGCGCTGGGGGGGCGCGGGGTACAGCTCGGGCAGATACGCAGTATTTT. It codes for CASAGGARGTARADTQYF.

In nucleotides, the CDR3 is TGTGCCAGCAGCCCAGGGGTCCACACTGAAGCTTTCTTT. Translation: CASSPGVHTEAFF. The rearrangement links TRBV7-3 to TRBJ1-1, with a tentative D call TRBD1 (6 bases). This CDR3 comprises 13 residues. Germline CDR1 SGHTA, CDR2 FQGTGA. Trimming stripped 5 bases from V and 3 bases from J, with 10 bases between.

The chain links TRBV19 to TRBJ1-5; no clear D gene. The CDR3 is 14 amino acids. Germline CDR1 is LNHDA and CDR2 is SQIVND (reference sequence). Deletions cut 6 bases from V and 2 bases from J, with 11 bases between. As DNA, the CDR3 is TGTGCCAGTAGCCCCGTCGTCGGCAATCAGCCCCAGCATTTT. This sequence encodes CASSPVVGNQPQHF.

The V call is TRBV27, the J call TRBJ1-6; no reliable D call. This CDR3 is 13 amino acids long. Trimming cost V 4 bases and J 6 bases, with 7 bases left between them. Germline values: CDR1 MNHEY, CDR2 SMNVEV (reference sequence). CDR3: CASSSPSNSPLHF. The CDR3 DNA sequence: TGTGCCAGCAGTTCCCCCAGTAATTCACCCCTCCACTTT.

In its sample, this clone was seen once. V usage is TRBV11-2 and J usage is TRBJ1-6; 7 bases map to TRBD1. Trimming at V came to 5 bases and at J to 10 bases, leaving 14 bases not matched to a gene. Germline V gives CDR1 SGHAT, CDR2 FQNNGV. The CDR3 extends over 16 amino acids. The CDR3: CASSRGQSMGYSPLHF. The CDR3 DNA reads TGTGCCAGCAGCCGGGGACAGTCAATGGGCTACTCACCCCTCCACTTT.

The J gene is TRBJ1-2, the V gene TRBV5-1, with 7 bases aligning to TRBD1. CDR1 and CDR2 (germline): SGHRS, YFSETQ. The CDR3 is 13 amino acids. V was pared by 4 bases and J by 8 bases, with 8 bases of the junction left unmatched. The CDR3 DNA reads as TGCGCCAGCAGCACCGACAGGGTCGGCGGCTACACCTTC. It yields the protein CASSTDRVGGYTF.

This chain uses TRBV18 with TRBJ2-7; D might be TRBD2 (7 bases). CDR1 is KGHSH, CDR2 LQKENI, per germline. There are 17 residues in the CDR3. The ends were cut back, 3 bases at V and 1 base at J, with 19 bases in the middle. The CDR3 nucleotides read TGTGCCAGCTCACCGAACGGCGGGGGCTCCTTTTCCTACGAGCAGTACTTC. Its translation is CASSPNGGGSFSYEQYF.

This sequence joins TRBV5-1 and TRBJ1-4; unclear D gene. The germline V gene has CDR1 SGHRS and CDR2 YFSETQ. The CDR3 totals 14 residues. The V and J ends lost 4 bases and 0 bases respectively, with 7 bases between them. The CDR3 DNA sequence: TGCGCCAGCAGCCCGAGTGCAACTAATGAAAAACTGTTTTTT. Encoded protein: CASSPSATNEKLFF.

This sequence joins TRBV19 and TRBJ1-6, with 7 bases fitting TRBD1. The trim removed 9 bases at V and 8 bases at J, leaving 10 bases unmatched. The CDR3 covers 14 residues. Germline V lookup: CDR1 LNHDA, CDR2 SQIVND (reference sequence). CDR3 protein: CASKTGTVYSPLHF. Here the CDR3 DNA reads TGTGCCAGCAAGACCGGGACAGTTTATTCACCCCTCCACTTT.